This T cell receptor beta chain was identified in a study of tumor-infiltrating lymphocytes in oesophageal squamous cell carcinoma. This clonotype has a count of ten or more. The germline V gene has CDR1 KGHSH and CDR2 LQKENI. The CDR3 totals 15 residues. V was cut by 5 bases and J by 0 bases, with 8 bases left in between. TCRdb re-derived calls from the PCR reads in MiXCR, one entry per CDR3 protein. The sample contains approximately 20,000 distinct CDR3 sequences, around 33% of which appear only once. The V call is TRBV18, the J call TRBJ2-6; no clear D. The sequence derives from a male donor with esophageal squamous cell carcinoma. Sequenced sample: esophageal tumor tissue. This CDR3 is CASSSSFSGANVLTF. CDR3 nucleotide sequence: TGTGCCAGCTCATCAAGCTTCTCTGGGGCCAACGTCCTGACTTTC.